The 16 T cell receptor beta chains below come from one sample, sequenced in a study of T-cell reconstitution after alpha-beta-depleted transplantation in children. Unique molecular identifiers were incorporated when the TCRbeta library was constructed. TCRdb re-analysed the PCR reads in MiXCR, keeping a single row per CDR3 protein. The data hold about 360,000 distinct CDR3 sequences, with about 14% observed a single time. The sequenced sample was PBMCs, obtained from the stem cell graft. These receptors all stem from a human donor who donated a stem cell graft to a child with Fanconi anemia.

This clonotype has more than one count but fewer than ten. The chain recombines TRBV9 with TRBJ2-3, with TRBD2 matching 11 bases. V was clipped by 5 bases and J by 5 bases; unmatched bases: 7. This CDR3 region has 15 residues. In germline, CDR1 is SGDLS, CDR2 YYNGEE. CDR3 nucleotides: TGTGCCAGCAGTCAAACTAGCGGGGGACTAGATACGCAGTATTTT. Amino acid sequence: CASSQTSGGLDTQYF. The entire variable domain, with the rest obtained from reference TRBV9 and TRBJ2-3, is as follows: DSGVTQTPKHLITATGQRVTLRCSPRSGDLSVYWYQQSLDQGLQFLIQYYNGEERAKGNILERFSAQQFPDLHSELNLSSLELGDSALYFCASSQTSGGLDTQYFGPGTRLTVL.

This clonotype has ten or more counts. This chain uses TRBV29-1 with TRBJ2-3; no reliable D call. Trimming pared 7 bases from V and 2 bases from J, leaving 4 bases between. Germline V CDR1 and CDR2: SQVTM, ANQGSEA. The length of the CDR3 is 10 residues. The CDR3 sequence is CSGYTDTQYF. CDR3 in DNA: TGCAGCGGCTACACAGATACGCAGTATTTT.

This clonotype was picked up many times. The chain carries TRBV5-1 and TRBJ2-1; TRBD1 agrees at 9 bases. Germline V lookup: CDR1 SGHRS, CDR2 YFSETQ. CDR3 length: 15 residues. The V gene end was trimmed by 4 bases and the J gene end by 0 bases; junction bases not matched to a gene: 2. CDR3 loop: CASSETGGSYNEQFF. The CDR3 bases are TGCGCCAGCAGCGAGACAGGGGGCTCCTACAATGAGCAGTTCTTC. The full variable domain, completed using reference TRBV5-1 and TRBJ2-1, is KAGVTQTPRYLIKTRGQQVTLSCSPISGHRSVSWYQQTPGQGLQFLFEYFSETQRNKGNFPGRFSGRQFSNSRSEMNVSTLELGDSALYLCASSETGGSYNEQFFGPGTRLTVL.

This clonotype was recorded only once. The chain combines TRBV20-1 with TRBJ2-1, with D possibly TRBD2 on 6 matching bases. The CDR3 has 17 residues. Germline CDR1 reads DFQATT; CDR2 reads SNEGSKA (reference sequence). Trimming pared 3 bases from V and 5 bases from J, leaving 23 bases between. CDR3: CSARQGGGAQSHNEQFF. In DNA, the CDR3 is TGCAGTGCTAGGCAGGGAGGAGGCGCTCAGAGCCACAATGAGCAGTTCTTC.

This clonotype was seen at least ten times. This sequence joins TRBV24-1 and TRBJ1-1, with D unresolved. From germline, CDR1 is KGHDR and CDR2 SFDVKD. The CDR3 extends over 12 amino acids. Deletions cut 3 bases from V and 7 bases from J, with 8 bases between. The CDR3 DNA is TGTGCCACCAGTGATGAGCTAGGTGAAGCTTTCTTT. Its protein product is CATSDELGEAFF.

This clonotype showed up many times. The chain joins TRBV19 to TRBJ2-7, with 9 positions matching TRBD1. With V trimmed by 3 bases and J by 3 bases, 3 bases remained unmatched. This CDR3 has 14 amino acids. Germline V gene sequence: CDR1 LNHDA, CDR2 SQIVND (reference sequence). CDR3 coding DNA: TGTGCCAGTAGTATGGGACAGGGCGGCTACGAGCAGTACTTC. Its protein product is CASSMGQGGYEQYF.

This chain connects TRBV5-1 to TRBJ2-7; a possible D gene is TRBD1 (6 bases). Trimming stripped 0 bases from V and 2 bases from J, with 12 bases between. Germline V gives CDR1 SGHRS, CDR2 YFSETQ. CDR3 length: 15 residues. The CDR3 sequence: CASSLVPQGPYEQYF. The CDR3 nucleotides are TGCGCCAGCAGCTTGGTCCCCCAGGGGCCCTACGAGCAGTACTTC.

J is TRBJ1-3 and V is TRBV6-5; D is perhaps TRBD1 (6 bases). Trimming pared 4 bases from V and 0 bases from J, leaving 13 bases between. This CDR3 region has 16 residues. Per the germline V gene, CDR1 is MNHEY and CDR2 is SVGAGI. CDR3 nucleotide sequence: TGTGCCAGCAGTTCTACAGGGTTCAACTCTGGAAACACCATATATTTT. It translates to CASSSTGFNSGNTIYF.

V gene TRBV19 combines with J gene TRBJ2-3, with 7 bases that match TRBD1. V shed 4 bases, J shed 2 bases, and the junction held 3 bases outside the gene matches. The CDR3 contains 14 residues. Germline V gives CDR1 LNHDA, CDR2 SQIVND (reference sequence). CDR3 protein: CASSKGTDTDTQYF. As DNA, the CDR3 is TGTGCCAGTAGTAAGGGGACAGACACAGATACGCAGTATTTT.

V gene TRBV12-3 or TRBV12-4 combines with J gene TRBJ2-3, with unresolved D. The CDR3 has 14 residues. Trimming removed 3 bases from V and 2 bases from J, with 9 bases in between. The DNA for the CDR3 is TGTGCCAGCAGTTTTATGACCCTCACAGATACGCAGTATTTT. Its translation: CASSFMTLTDTQYF.

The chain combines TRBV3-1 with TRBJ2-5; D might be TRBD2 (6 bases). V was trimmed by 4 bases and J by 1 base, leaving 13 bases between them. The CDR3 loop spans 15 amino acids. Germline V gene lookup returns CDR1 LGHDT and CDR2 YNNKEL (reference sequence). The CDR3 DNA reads TGTGCCAGCAGCCGTAGACGGGGGATCCAAGAGACCCAGTACTTC. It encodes CASSRRRGIQETQYF.

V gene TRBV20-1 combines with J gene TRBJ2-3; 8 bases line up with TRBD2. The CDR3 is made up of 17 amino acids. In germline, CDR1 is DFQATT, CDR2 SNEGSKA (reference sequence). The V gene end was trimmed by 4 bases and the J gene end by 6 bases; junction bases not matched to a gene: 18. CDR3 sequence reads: CSAIRQKAGAQVDTQYF. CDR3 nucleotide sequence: TGCAGTGCTATAAGACAGAAAGCGGGGGCCCAAGTGGATACGCAGTATTTT.

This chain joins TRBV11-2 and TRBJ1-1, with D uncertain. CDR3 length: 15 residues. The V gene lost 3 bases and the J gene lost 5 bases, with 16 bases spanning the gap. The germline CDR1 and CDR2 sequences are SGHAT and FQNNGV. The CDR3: CASSLTAGIFTEAFF. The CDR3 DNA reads TGTGCCAGCAGCTTGACCGCCGGAATATTTACTGAAGCTTTCTTT.

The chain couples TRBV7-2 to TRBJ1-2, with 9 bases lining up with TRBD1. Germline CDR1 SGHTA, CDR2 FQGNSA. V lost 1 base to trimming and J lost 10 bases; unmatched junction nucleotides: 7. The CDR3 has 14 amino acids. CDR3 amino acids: CASSLVGQGGTYTF. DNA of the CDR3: TGTGCCAGCAGCTTAGTGGGACAGGGTGGTACCTACACCTTC.

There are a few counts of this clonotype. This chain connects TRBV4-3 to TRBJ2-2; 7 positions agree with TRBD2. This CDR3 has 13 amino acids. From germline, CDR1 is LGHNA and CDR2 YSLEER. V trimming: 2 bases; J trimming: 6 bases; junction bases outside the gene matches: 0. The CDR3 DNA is TGCGCCAGCAGCCAAAGCGGGGCCGGGGAGCTGTTTTTT. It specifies CASSQSGAGELFF.

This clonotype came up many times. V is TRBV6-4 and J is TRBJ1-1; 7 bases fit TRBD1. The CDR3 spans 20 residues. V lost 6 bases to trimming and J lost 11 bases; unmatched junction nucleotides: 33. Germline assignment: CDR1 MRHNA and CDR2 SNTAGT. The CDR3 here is CASRRVGGSVLAVKNGPAFF. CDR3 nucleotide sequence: TGTGCCAGCAGACGTGTAGGGGGCTCAGTGTTGGCCGTAAAAAATGGTCCGGCTTTCTTT.